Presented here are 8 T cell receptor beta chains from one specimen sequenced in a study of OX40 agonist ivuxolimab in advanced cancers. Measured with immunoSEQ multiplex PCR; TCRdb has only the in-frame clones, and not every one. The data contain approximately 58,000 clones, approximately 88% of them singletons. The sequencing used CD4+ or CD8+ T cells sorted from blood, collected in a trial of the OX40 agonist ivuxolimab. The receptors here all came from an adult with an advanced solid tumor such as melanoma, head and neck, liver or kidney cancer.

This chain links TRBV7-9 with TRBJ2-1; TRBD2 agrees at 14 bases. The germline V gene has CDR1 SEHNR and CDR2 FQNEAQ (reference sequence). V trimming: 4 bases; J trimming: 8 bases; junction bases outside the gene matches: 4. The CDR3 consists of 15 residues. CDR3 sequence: CASSSGTSGSDEQFF. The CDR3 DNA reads TGTGCCAGCAGCTCCGGGACTAGCGGGAGCGATGAGCAGTTCTTC.

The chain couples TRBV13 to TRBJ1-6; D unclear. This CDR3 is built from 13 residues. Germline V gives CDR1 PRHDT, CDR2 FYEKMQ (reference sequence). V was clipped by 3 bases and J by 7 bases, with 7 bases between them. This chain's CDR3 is CASSFLRNSPLHF. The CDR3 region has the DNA TGTGCCAGCAGCTTCCTCAGGAATTCACCCCTCCACTTT.

The CDR3 sequence is CASSPSLRSGANVLTF. CDR3 sequence (DNA): TGCGCCAGCAGCCCGAGTCTGCGCTCTGGGGCCAACGTCCTGACTTTC. This sequence joins TRBV5-1 and TRBJ2-6; D call uncertain. The V gene lost 4 bases and the J gene lost 0 bases, with 11 bases spanning the gap. The CDR3 consists of 16 residues. Germline lookup yields CDR1 SGHRS and CDR2 YFSETQ. The complete variable domain, with remaining parts taken from reference TRBV5-1 and TRBJ2-6, reads KAGVTQTPRYLIKTRGQQVTLSCSPISGHRSVSWYQQTPGQGLQFLFEYFSETQRNKGNFPGRFSGRQFSNSRSEMNVSTLELGDSALYLCASSPSLRSGANVLTFGAGSRLTVL.

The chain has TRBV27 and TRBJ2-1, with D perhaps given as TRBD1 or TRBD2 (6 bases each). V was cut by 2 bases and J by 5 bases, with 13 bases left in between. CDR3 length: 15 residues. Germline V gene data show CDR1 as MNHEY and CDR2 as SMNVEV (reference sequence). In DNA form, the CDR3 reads TGTGCCAGCAGTTTACCGGGGGCGAGCAACAATGAGCAGTTCTTC. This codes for CASSLPGASNNEQFF.

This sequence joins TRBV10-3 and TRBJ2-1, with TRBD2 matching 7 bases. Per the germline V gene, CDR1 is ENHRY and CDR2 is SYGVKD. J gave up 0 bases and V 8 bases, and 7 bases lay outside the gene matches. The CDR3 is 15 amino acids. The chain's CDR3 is CAISPSGSSYNEQFF. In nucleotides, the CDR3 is TGTGCCATCTCTCCTAGCGGAAGCTCCTACAATGAGCAGTTCTTC.

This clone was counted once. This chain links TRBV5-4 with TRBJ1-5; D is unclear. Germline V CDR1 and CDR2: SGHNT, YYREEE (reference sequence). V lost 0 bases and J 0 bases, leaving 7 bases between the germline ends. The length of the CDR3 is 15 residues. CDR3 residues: CASSLDSYSNQPQHF. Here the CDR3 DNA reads TGTGCCAGCAGCTTGGACAGTTATAGCAATCAGCCCCAGCATTTT.

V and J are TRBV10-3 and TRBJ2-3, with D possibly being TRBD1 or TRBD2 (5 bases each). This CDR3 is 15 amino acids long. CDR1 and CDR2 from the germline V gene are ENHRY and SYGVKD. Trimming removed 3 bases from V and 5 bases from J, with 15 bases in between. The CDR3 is CAISENGGEVDTQYF. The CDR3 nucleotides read TGTGCCATCAGTGAAAATGGGGGAGAGGTAGATACGCAGTATTTT.

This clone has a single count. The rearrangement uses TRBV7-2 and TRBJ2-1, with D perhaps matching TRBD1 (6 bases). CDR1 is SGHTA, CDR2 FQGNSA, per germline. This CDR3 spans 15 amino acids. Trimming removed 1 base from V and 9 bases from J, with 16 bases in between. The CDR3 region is CASSLGYRDLIEQFF. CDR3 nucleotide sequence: TGTGCCAGCAGCTTAGGGTACAGGGATCTCATTGAGCAGTTCTTC. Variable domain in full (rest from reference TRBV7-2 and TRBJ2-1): GAGVSQSPSNKVTEKGKDVELRCDPISGHTALYWYRQSLGQGLEFLIYFQGNSAPDKSGLPSDRFSAERTGGSVSTLTIQRTQQEDSAVYLCASSLGYRDLIEQFFGPGTRLTVL.